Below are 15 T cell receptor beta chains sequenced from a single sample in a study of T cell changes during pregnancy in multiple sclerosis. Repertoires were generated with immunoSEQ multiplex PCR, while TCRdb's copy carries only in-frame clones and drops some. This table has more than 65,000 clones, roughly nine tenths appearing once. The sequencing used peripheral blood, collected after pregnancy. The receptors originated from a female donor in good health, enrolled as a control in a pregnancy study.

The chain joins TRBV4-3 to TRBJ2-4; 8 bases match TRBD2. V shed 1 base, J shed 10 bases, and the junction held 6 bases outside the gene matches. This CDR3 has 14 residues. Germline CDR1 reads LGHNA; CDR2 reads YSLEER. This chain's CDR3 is CASSQGRGEWIQYF. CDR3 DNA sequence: TGCGCCAGCAGCCAAGGGCGGGGGGAATGGATTCAGTACTTC.

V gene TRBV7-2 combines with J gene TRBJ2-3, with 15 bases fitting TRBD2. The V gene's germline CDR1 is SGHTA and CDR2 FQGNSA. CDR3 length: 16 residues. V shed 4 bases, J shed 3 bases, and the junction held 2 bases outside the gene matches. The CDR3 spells CASSSGLAGGTDTQYF. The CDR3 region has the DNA TGTGCCAGCAGCTCGGGACTAGCGGGAGGTACAGATACGCAGTATTTT.

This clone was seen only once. CDR3 region: CASSSPGQGSEQYF. The CDR3 DNA reads TGTGCCAGCAGCTCGCCGGGACAGGGAAGCGAGCAGTACTTC. V is TRBV7-6 and J is TRBJ2-7; 9 bases fit TRBD1. Germline CDR1 reads SGHVS; CDR2 reads FNYEAQ. Trimming removed 4 bases from V and 6 bases from J; junction bases left unmatched: 7. The CDR3 totals 14 residues.

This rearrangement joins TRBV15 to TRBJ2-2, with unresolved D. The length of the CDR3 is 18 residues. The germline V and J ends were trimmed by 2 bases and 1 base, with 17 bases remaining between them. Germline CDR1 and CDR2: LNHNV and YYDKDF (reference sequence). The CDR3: CATSRIPSAIQNTGELFF. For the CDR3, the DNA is TGTGCCACCAGCAGAATACCTTCCGCTATCCAGAACACCGGGGAGCTGTTTTTT.

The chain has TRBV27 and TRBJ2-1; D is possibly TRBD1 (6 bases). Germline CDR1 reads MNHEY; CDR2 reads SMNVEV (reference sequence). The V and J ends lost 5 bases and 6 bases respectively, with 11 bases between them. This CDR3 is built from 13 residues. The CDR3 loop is CASSLGRGNEQFF. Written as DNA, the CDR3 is TGTGCCAGCAGTCTGGGCAGGGGCAATGAGCAGTTCTTC.

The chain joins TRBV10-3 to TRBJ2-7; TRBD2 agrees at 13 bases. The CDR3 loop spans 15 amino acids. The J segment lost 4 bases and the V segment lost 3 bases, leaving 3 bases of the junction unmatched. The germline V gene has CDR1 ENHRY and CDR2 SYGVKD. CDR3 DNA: TGTGCCATCAGTGATCCGGGACTAGCGGGGTACGAGCAGTACTTC. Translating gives CAISDPGLAGYEQYF.

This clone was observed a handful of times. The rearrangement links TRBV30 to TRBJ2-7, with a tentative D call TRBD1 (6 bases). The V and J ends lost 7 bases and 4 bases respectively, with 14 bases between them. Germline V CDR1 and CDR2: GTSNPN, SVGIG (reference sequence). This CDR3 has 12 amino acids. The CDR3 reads CASQGGGYEQYF. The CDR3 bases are TGTGCCTCACAAGGGGGTGGGTACGAGCAGTACTTC.

CDR3 bases: TGTGCCAGTAGTATAACCCCGGGACAGAGAATGAACACTGAAGCTTTCTTT. It is translated as CASSITPGQRMNTEAFF. The chain combines TRBV19 with TRBJ1-1; 7 bases are a match to TRBD1. Trimming cost V 2 bases and J 0 bases; bases outside gene matches: 9. The germline V gene has CDR1 LNHDA and CDR2 SQIVND (reference sequence). This CDR3 comprises 17 residues.

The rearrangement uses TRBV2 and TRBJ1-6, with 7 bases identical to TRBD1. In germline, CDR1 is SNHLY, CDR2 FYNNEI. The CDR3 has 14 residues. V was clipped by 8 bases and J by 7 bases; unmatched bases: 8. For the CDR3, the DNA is TGTGCCAGCGGGGCCGGGACAGACAATTCACCCCTCCACTTT. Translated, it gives CASGAGTDNSPLHF.

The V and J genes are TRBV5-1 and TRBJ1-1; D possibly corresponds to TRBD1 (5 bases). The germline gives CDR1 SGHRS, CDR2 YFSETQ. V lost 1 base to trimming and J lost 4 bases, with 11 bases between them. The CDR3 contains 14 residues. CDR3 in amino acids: CASSLRGEGTEAFF. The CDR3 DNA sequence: TGCGCCAGCAGCTTGCGGGGGGAGGGCACTGAAGCTTTCTTT.

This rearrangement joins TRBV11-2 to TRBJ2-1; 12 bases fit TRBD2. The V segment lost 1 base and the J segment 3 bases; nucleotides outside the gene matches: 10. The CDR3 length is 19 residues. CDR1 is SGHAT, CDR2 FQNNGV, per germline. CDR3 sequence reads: CASSLGFASGGALYNEQFF. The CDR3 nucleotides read TGTGCCAGCAGCTTAGGGTTTGCTAGCGGGGGGGCTCTCTACAATGAGCAGTTCTTC. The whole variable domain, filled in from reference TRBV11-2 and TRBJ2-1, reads EAGVAQSPRYKIIEKRQSVAFWCNPISGHATLYWYQQILGQGPKLLIQFQNNGVVDDSQLPKDRFSAERLKGVDSTLKIQPAKLEDSAVYLCASSLGFASGGALYNEQFFGPGTRLTVL.

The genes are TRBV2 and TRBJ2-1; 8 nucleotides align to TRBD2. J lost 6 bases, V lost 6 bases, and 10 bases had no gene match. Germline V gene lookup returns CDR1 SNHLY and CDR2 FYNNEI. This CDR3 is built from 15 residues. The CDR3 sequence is CASRLNLGGGNEQFF. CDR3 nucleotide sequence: TGTGCCAGCAGGCTAAACCTCGGGGGGGGCAATGAGCAGTTCTTC.

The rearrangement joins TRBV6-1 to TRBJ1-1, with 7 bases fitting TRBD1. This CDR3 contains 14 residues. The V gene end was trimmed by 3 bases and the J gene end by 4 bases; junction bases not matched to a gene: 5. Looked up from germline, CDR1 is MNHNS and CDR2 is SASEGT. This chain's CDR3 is CASSDWQGGTEAFF. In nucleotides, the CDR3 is TGTGCCAGCAGTGATTGGCAGGGGGGCACTGAAGCTTTCTTT.

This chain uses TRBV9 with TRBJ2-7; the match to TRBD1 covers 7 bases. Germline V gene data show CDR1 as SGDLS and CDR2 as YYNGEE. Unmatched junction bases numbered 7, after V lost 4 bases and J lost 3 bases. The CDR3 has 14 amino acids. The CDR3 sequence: CASSPRDSFYEQYF. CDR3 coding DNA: TGTGCCAGCAGCCCCCGGGACAGTTTCTACGAGCAGTACTTC. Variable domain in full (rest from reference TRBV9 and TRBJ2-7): DSGVTQTPKHLITATGQRVTLRCSPRSGDLSVYWYQQSLDQGLQFLIQYYNGEERAKGNILERFSAQQFPDLHSELNLSSLELGDSALYFCASSPRDSFYEQYFGPGTRLTVT.

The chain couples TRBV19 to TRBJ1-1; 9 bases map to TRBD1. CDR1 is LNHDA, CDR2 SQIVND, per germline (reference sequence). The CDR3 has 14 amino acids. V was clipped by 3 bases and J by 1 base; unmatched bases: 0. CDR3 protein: CASSMGQGNTEAFF. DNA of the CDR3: TGTGCCAGTAGTATGGGACAGGGGAACACTGAAGCTTTCTTT.